This T cell receptor (beta chain) was recovered during a study of T-cell reconstitution after alpha-beta-depleted transplantation in children. This clonotype was seen only a few times. With 3 bases clipped from V and 3 bases from J, the junction kept 7 bases outside the gene matches. Germline V gene lookup returns CDR1 LNHNV and CDR2 YYDKDF (reference sequence). CDR3 size: 15 residues. This sample's TCRbeta library carried unique molecular identifier barcodes. TCRdb reanalysed the PCR reads using MiXCR and keeps one entry per CDR3 protein. The sample shows hundreds of thousands of distinct CDR3 sequences, approximately 16% of them seen only once.

The sample was PBMCs from the stem cell graft donor, taken from the stem cell graft. This clonotype originated in a human donor who donated a stem cell graft to a child with acute lymphoblastic leukemia. V gene TRBV15 combines with J gene TRBJ2-7, with TRBD2 matching 8 bases. The CDR3 nucleotides are TGTGCCACCAGCAGCTCAGCGGGAGCGAGCTACGAGCAGTACTTC. Protein sequence: CATSSSAGASYEQYF.